This TCR beta chain came from a study of blood T cell repertoires in COVID-19. For the study at large: Specimens from acute and convalescent COVID-19 originated in the United States, Italy and Spain. PBMCs, B-cell-depleted T cells, or T cells provided the cDNA or gDNA that made up the material.

Per the original methods: The assay estimated nucleated cells by amplifying reference gene primers. Sequenced by immunoSEQ multiplex PCR; TCRdb stores in-frame clones only, minus some. The V and J calls and the clone size are those of that table, but D and trimming were determined from the DNA. In the table there are 100,000 or so clones, 70% to 90% of which are singletons. Germline V lookup: CDR1 LGHNA, CDR2 YNFKEQ. This CDR3 is 16 amino acids long. The V gene end was trimmed by 0 bases and the J gene end by 2 bases; junction bases not matched to a gene: 1. Specimen: peripheral blood. The TCR sequence derives from a man in his fifties with active COVID-19. This chain joins TRBV4-2 and TRBJ2-1; TRBD2 matches at 10 bases. CDR3 protein: CASSQDLAGAYNEQFF. CDR3 bases: TGTGCCAGCAGCCAAGATCTAGCGGGGGCCTACAATGAGCAGTTCTTC.